The 24 T cell receptor beta chains presented below share a single source sample, sequenced in a study of blood T cell repertoires in COVID-19. Assay: immunoSEQ multiplex PCR; the TCRdb copy retains only in-frame clones and omits some. This table holds more than 75,000 clones, around 88% found once. The sequenced material came from peripheral blood. These receptors were collected from a man aged 25-45 years with acute or convalescent COVID-19.

The J gene is TRBJ2-2, the V gene TRBV27, with 9 bases aligning to TRBD1. Germline CDR1 and CDR2: MNHEY and SMNVEV (reference sequence). CDR3 length: 16 amino acids. The V gene end was trimmed by 6 bases and the J gene end by 5 bases; junction bases not matched to a gene: 10. The DNA for the CDR3 is TGTGCCAGCAGATCACAGGGGGCTGTAAGGACCGGGGAGCTGTTTTTT. This gives the protein CASRSQGAVRTGELFF.

This chain connects TRBV7-3 to TRBJ2-7; 11 bases fit TRBD2. The V and J ends lost 3 bases and 5 bases, in that order; junction bases with no gene match: 9. This CDR3 comprises 16 residues. In germline, CDR1 is SGHTA, CDR2 FQGTGA. The CDR3 sequence is CASSFSPSGRLDEQYF. The CDR3 DNA reads TGTGCCAGCAGCTTTTCGCCTAGCGGGAGGCTGGACGAGCAGTACTTC. The full variable domain, in which reference TRBV7-3 and TRBJ2-7 provide the parts outside the CDR3, is GAGVSQTPSNKVTEKGKYVELRCDPISGHTALYWYRQSLGQGPEFLIYFQGTGAADDSGLPNDRFFAVRPEGSVSTLKIQRTERGDSAVYLCASSFSPSGRLDEQYFGPGTRLTVT.

J is TRBJ2-3 and V is TRBV11-2, with D hard to call. V was clipped by 8 bases and J by 1 base, with 7 bases between them. Germline loops: CDR1 SGHAT, CDR2 FQNNGV. CDR3 size: 12 residues. The CDR3 nucleotides read TGTGCCAGCTGGCATGGCACAGATACGCAGTATTTT. Translated, it gives CASWHGTDTQYF.

The V call is TRBV25-1, the J call TRBJ2-3, with a tentative D call TRBD2 (5 bases). The V gene's germline CDR1 is MGHDK and CDR2 SYGVNS. Between the trimmed V and J ends, which lost 3 bases and 5 bases, there was a span of 15 bases. The CDR3 loop spans 15 amino acids. This chain's CDR3 is CASSDFYLAGDTQYF. The CDR3 DNA follows: TGTGCCAGCAGTGACTTCTATCTAGCTGGAGATACGCAGTATTTT.

The chain is built from TRBV28 and TRBJ2-5, with 11 bases aligning to TRBD1. CDR3 length: 15 residues. V lost 4 bases and J lost 4; bases outside the gene matches: 5. Per germline, CDR1 MDHEN and CDR2 SYDVKM. The CDR3 loop reads CASSSGTGGGETQYF. The CDR3 nucleotides read TGTGCCAGCAGTTCCGGGACAGGGGGTGGAGAGACCCAGTACTTC.

V and J are TRBV2 and TRBJ2-7; the match to TRBD2 covers 11 bases. Trimming removed 6 bases from V and 6 bases from J; junction bases left unmatched: 10. Germline CDR1 is SNHLY and CDR2 is FYNNEI. The length of the CDR3 is 15 residues. CDR3 nucleotides: TGTGCCAGCAGCCCAATAGCGGGAGGGCCAGGCGAGCAGTACTTC. Its translation: CASSPIAGGPGEQYF.

The gene calls are TRBV18 and TRBJ2-7; 10 positions match TRBD1. The CDR3 runs 15 residues. Germline CDR1 KGHSH, CDR2 LQKENI. Losses at the gene ends were 6 bases for V and 3 bases for J; bases not matched to a gene: 8. The CDR3 DNA reads TGTGCCAGCTCCCAGCCGGGACAGGGGAACTACGAGCAGTACTTC. Protein sequence: CASSQPGQGNYEQYF. The full variable domain, with the rest looked up from reference TRBV18 and TRBJ2-7, is NAGVMQNPRHLVRRRGQEARLRCSPMKGHSHVYWYRQLPEEGLKFMVYLQKENIIDESGMPKERFSAEFPKEGPSILRIQQVVRGDSAAYFCASSQPGQGNYEQYFGPGTRLTVT.

This chain links TRBV9 with TRBJ2-3; 8 bases match TRBD2. V trimming: 3 bases; J trimming: 4 bases; junction bases outside the gene matches: 4. The CDR3 has 14 amino acids. Germline lookup yields CDR1 SGDLS and CDR2 YYNGEE. CDR3 coding DNA: TGTGCCAGCAGCGGAACTAGCGGCGCAGATACGCAGTATTTT. It translates to CASSGTSGADTQYF.

This chain links TRBV4-1 with TRBJ2-7; D is undetermined. Trimming removed 0 bases from V and 2 bases from J, with 11 bases in between. Germline V CDR1 and CDR2: MGHRA, YSYEKL. The CDR3 length is 15 residues. The CDR3 bases are TGCGCCAGCAGCCAAGATGCCTACCCCACCTACGAGCAGTACTTC. It codes for CASSQDAYPTYEQYF.

The V call is TRBV18, the J call TRBJ1-5; unclear D gene. The CDR3 spans 13 residues. Trimming removed 2 bases from V and 5 bases from J, with 7 bases in between. The V gene's germline CDR1 is KGHSH and CDR2 LQKENI. The CDR3 is CASSPISDQPQHF. In DNA, the CDR3 is TGTGCCAGCTCACCAATCAGTGATCAGCCCCAGCATTTT.

The chain is built from TRBV15 and TRBJ1-5; D perhaps matches TRBD1 (5 bases). With 0 bases removed from V and 6 bases from J, the gap between germline ends came to 15 bases. Per the germline V gene, CDR1 is LNHNV and CDR2 is YYDKDF (reference sequence). This CDR3 comprises 16 residues. DNA of the CDR3: TGTGCCACCAGCAGAGATCGGGGGTCTGAAATTCAGCCCCAGCATTTT. Protein sequence: CATSRDRGSEIQPQHF.

The chain has TRBV28 and TRBJ2-7, with D possibly being TRBD2 (5 bases). Germline V gives CDR1 MDHEN, CDR2 SYDVKM. The V end was cut by 4 bases, the J end by 4 bases, with 11 bases between. The CDR3 consists of 13 residues. Written as DNA, the CDR3 is TGTGCCAGCAGTTCGGTTACGGGGTACGAGCAGTACTTC. This sequence encodes CASSSVTGYEQYF. Drawing the rest from reference TRBV28 and TRBJ2-7, the complete variable domain is DVKVTQSSRYLVKRTGEKVFLECVQDMDHENMFWYRQDPGLGLRLIYFSYDVKMKEKGDIPEGYSVSREKKERFSLILESASTNQTSMYLCASSSVTGYEQYFGPGTRLTVT.

The chain links TRBV7-9 to TRBJ2-1; D remains ambiguous. The V end was cut by 5 bases, the J end by 0 bases, with 11 bases between. Per the germline V gene, CDR1 is SEHNR and CDR2 is FQNEAQ (reference sequence). This CDR3 region has 15 residues. In DNA, the CDR3 is TGTGCCAGCAGCCCGGCGGATCGCTCCTACAATGAGCAGTTCTTC. It specifies CASSPADRSYNEQFF.

V gene TRBV5-1 combines with J gene TRBJ1-3, with D possibly matching TRBD1 (5 bases). V was clipped by 0 bases and J by 0 bases, with 10 bases between them. The CDR3 length is 16 residues. CDR1 is SGHRS, CDR2 YFSETQ, per germline. In DNA form, the CDR3 reads TGCGCCAGCAGCTTGGCCACAGGCCTCTCTGGAAACACCATATATTTT. Residues: CASSLATGLSGNTIYF.

The chain links TRBV5-1 to TRBJ2-7; 13 bases are shared with TRBD2. Trimming cost V 5 bases and J 4 bases; bases outside gene matches: 3. The V gene's germline CDR1 is SGHRS and CDR2 YFSETQ. There are 14 residues in the CDR3. The chain's CDR3 is CASRPGLAGYEQYF. In DNA form, the CDR3 reads TGCGCCAGCAGACCGGGACTAGCGGGATACGAGCAGTACTTC.

The gene calls are TRBV21-1 and TRBJ1-1. TRBV21-1 is a pseudogene. This CDR3 has 17 amino acids. The CDR3 is CASSKSWRENGWTEAFF. The CDR3 DNA reads as TGTGCCAGCAGCAAGTCCTGGCGGGAGAACGGGTGGACTGAAGCTTTCTTT.

This clone has a single count. This sequence joins TRBV19 and TRBJ2-3; 7 bases align to TRBD2. CDR1 is LNHDA, CDR2 SQIVND, per germline (reference sequence). The trim removed 3 bases at V and 6 bases at J, leaving 6 bases unmatched. The CDR3 sequence is 14 residues long. The CDR3: CASSIASGADTQYF. CDR3 coding DNA: TGTGCCAGTAGTATCGCTAGCGGCGCGGATACGCAGTATTTT.

The chain has TRBV7-9 and TRBJ1-6; unclear D gene. The CDR3 contains 14 residues. The ends were cut back, 0 bases at V and 6 bases at J, with 6 bases in the middle. Per germline, CDR1 SEHNR and CDR2 FQNEAQ (reference sequence). Written as DNA, the CDR3 is TGTGCCAGCAGCTTAGCACAGCTTAATTCACCCCTCCACTTT. Translating it yields CASSLAQLNSPLHF.

This clone is a singleton in its sample. The V and J genes are TRBV7-2 and TRBJ2-3, with TRBD1 matching 10 bases. Germline-derived CDR1 and CDR2 are SGHTA and FQGNSA. The V and J ends lost 2 bases and 2 bases, in that order; junction bases with no gene match: 7. The CDR3 is 17 amino acids. CDR3 bases: TGTGCCAGCAGCTTATCAACCGGGACAGGGGCCACAGATACGCAGTATTTT. It codes for CASSLSTGTGATDTQYF.

This chain connects TRBV20-1 to TRBJ2-1; 8 bases align to TRBD2. CDR3 length equals 14 residues. Trimming removed 3 bases from V and 9 bases from J; junction bases left unmatched: 10. Germline V lookup: CDR1 DFQATT, CDR2 SNEGSKA (reference sequence). CDR3 nucleotides: TGCAGTGCTAGTTTGCGGGAGGCTTTTGTTGAGCAGTTCTTC. This codes for CSASLREAFVEQFF.

The chain carries TRBV6-5 and TRBJ1-1; maybe TRBD1 (6 bases). CDR3 length: 13 amino acids. V lost 10 bases and J lost 2, with 14 bases in between. Germline-derived CDR1 and CDR2 are MNHEY and SVGAGI. In DNA form, the CDR3 reads TGTGCCACCCTACAGGGCCGAAACACTGAAGCTTTCTTT. Amino acids: CATLQGRNTEAFF.

This sequence joins TRBV11-2 and TRBJ2-1; 7 bases map to TRBD2. V lost 4 bases, J lost 7 bases, and 1 base stayed unmatched. Germline-derived CDR1 and CDR2 are SGHAT and FQNNGV. There are 12 residues in the CDR3. CDR3 region: CASSWGGNEQFF. The DNA of the CDR3 is TGTGCCAGCAGCTGGGGAGGGAATGAGCAGTTCTTC.

V gene TRBV4-3 combines with J gene TRBJ1-5; D possibly corresponds to TRBD1 (5 bases). The CDR3 covers 15 residues. In germline, CDR1 is LGHNA, CDR2 YSLEER. The V gene lost 0 bases and the J gene lost 7 bases, with 13 bases spanning the gap. The DNA of the CDR3 is TGCGCCAGCAGCCAAGATCAGGGCTCAGGACAGCCCCAGCATTTT. Its protein product is CASSQDQGSGQPQHF.

V is TRBV3-1 (or the pseudogene TRBV3-2) and J is TRBJ2-2; D gene unclear. Trimming left V 6 bases short and J 7 bases short, with 9 bases between. Germline values: CDR1 LGHDT, CDR2 YNNKEL (reference sequence). The CDR3 runs to 12 residues. The CDR3 nucleotides read TGTGCCAGCAGTCCCTATGGCGGGGAGCTGTTTTTT. Translated, it gives CASSPYGGELFF.